Below, one TCR beta chain is given with its context. These data belong to a study of blood T cell repertoires in COVID-19. The overall study: Nucleic acid was either cDNA or gDNA, and it came from T cells, B-cell-depleted T cells, or PBMCs.

This study enrolled people aged about 18 to 100 from about 24 US geographic areas. Authors' data handling: It was from reference gene primer amplification that nucleated cell counts were estimated. Assay: immunoSEQ multiplex PCR; the TCRdb copy retains only in-frame clones and omits some. From that table come the V and J calls and clone size; the DNA was used to work out D and trimming. Among about 320,000 clones listed, 85% were seen once. The CDR3 runs 15 residues. Germline V gene data show CDR1 as SQVTM and CDR2 as ANQGSEA. V dropped 7 bases and J dropped 5; count of bases not matched to a gene: 15.

This sequence joins TRBV29-1 and TRBJ2-3; 7 positions agree with TRBD2. This TCR came from a woman younger than 45 who had been exposed to COVID-19. Specimen: PBMCs or T cells enriched from blood (not recorded which). This CDR3 reads CSAPRGGSRGDTQYF. As DNA, the CDR3 is TGCAGCGCCCCGAGGGGCGGGAGTAGGGGAGATACGCAGTATTTT.